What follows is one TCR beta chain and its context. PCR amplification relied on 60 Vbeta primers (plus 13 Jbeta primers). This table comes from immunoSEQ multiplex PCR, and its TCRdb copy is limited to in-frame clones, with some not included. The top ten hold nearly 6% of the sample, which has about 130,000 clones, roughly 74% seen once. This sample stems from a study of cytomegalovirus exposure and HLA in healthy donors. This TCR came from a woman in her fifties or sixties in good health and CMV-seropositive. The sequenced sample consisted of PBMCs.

Here the CDR3 DNA reads TGTGCCGGCACGCGGCGGGGTAGCACAGATACGCAGTATTTT. Amino acids: CAGTRRGSTDTQYF. The genes are TRBV5-4 and TRBJ2-3; tentative D call: TRBD2 (6 bases). The V gene lost 10 bases and the J gene lost 0 bases, with 15 bases spanning the gap. This CDR3 spans 14 amino acids. Germline V gene data show CDR1 as SGHNT and CDR2 as YYREEE (reference sequence).